The 5 T cell receptor beta chains presented below share a single source sample, sequenced in a study of blood T cells in healthy people across ages. Alongside a J-beta primer mix, a sample-barcoded 5' primer served in a second PCR lasting about 7 to 11 cycles. MiXCR, applied by TCRdb to the 5' RACE reads, yields one record per CDR3 protein. The data show 780,000 or so distinct CDR3 sequences, about 53% seen once. Sequencing used blood. The receptor source for this set is a man older than 75 in good health.

The V and J genes are TRBV5-6 and TRBJ1-6, with D possibly TRBD1 on 6 matching bases. V lost 0 bases and J lost 7, with 11 bases in between. The CDR3 is 15 amino acids. CDR1 and CDR2 (germline): SGHDT, YYEEEE. The CDR3: CASSLDRVRNSPLHF. CDR3 nucleotide sequence: TGTGCCAGCAGCTTGGACAGGGTGCGGAATTCACCCCTCCACTTT.

This clonotype was detected only a few times. Written as DNA, the CDR3 is TGTGCCACCCGCGAGGCAGCCAAAAACATTCAGTACTTC. Translated: CATREAAKNIQYF. V usage is TRBV27 and J usage is TRBJ2-4; no reliable D call. The CDR3 runs to 13 residues. Trimming pared 10 bases from V and 0 bases from J, leaving 10 bases between. Germline CDR1 and CDR2: MNHEY and SMNVEV (reference sequence).

The V call is TRBV27, the J call TRBJ2-7, with D possibly matching TRBD2 (5 bases). Germline V gene sequence: CDR1 MNHEY, CDR2 SMNVEV (reference sequence). Trimming pared 5 bases from V and 0 bases from J, leaving 8 bases between. CDR3 length equals 13 residues. The DNA of the CDR3 is TGTGCCAGCAGTCGAGCGGTCTCCTACGAGCAGTACTTC. Translating it yields CASSRAVSYEQYF.

This chain links TRBV29-1 with TRBJ2-5, with TRBD2 matching over 8 bases. This CDR3 region has 15 residues. V lost 2 bases and J lost 2; bases outside the gene matches: 7. Germline CDR1 SQVTM, CDR2 ANQGSEA. CDR3 sequence: CSVEFSGRVQETQYF. The CDR3 coding sequence is TGCAGCGTTGAATTCAGCGGGAGAGTTCAAGAGACCCAGTACTTC.

This clonotype was detected only once. The gene calls are TRBV7-2 and TRBJ1-2; D is possibly TRBD1 (6 bases). The ends were cut back, 2 bases at V and 4 bases at J, with 11 bases in the middle. The CDR3 is made up of 14 amino acids. The germline V gene has CDR1 SGHTA and CDR2 FQGNSA. The DNA for the CDR3 is TGTGCCAGCAGCTTACGGCAGGGGACCTATGGCTACACCTTC. Translated: CASSLRQGTYGYTF.